These 6 T cell receptor beta chains were sequenced from one sample in a study of OX40 agonist ivuxolimab in advanced cancers. Profiling relied on immunoSEQ multiplex PCR, and the TCRdb table lists in-frame clones only, not all of them. The table has approximately 51,000 clones, approximately 80% seen once. This sample comprised CD4+ or CD8+ T cells sorted from blood, obtained in a trial of the OX40 agonist ivuxolimab. Receptors were obtained from an adult with an advanced solid tumor such as melanoma, head and neck, liver or kidney cancer.

The rearrangement joins TRBV19 to TRBJ2-5; D perhaps matches TRBD2 (6 bases). The ends were cut back, 0 bases at V and 7 bases at J, with 12 bases in the middle. This CDR3 has 14 amino acids. Germline V lookup: CDR1 LNHDA, CDR2 SQIVND (reference sequence). The CDR3 nucleotides are TGTGCCAGTAGTATAGATGGGATCGGGGGGACCCAGTACTTC. This encodes CASSIDGIGGTQYF.

V gene TRBV4-1 combines with J gene TRBJ1-4; tentatively, D is TRBD1 (5 bases). The CDR3 length is 16 residues. Germline V CDR1 and CDR2: MGHRA, YSYEKL. V lost 4 bases to trimming and J lost 5 bases, with 17 bases between them. Here the CDR3 reads CASSLMIGTLNEKLFF. As DNA, the CDR3 is TGCGCCAGCAGCCTCATGATAGGGACTCTAAATGAAAAACTGTTTTTT.

The rearrangement uses TRBV5-1 and TRBJ1-1; 7 bases align to TRBD1. The CDR3 has 15 amino acids. V gave up 6 bases and J gave up 1 base; unmatched junction bases: 9. From germline, CDR1 is SGHRS and CDR2 YFSETQ. The CDR3 here is CASTVQQGTNTEAFF. CDR3 bases: TGCGCCAGCACCGTACAACAGGGGACGAACACTGAAGCTTTCTTT.

This chain connects TRBV7-3 to TRBJ1-1; D perhaps matches TRBD1 (6 bases). The germline V gene has CDR1 SGHTA and CDR2 FQGTGA. V shed 0 bases and J shed 2 bases, with 7 bases lying between them. The CDR3 covers 14 residues. The CDR3 protein is CASSLTGGNTEAFF. The CDR3 DNA sequence: TGTGCCAGCAGCTTAACAGGGGGAAACACTGAAGCTTTCTTT.

The genes are TRBV5-1 and TRBJ2-1; 10 bases match TRBD2. Per germline, CDR1 SGHRS and CDR2 YFSETQ. With V trimmed by 4 bases and J by 4 bases, 8 bases remained unmatched. The CDR3 runs to 16 residues. The CDR3 is CASSGGLAGAYNEQFF. The CDR3 DNA reads TGCGCCAGCAGCGGGGGTCTAGCGGGAGCGTACAATGAGCAGTTCTTC.

The chain employs TRBV6-1 and TRBJ2-3, with D possibly being TRBD2 (6 bases). Trimming pared 6 bases from V and 2 bases from J, leaving 15 bases between. This CDR3 contains 15 residues. Germline V gene data show CDR1 as MNHNS and CDR2 as SASEGT. The CDR3 protein is CASRGGSWVTDTQYF. The CDR3 bases are TGTGCCAGCAGGGGAGGAAGCTGGGTCACAGATACGCAGTATTTT.